The 32 T cell receptor beta chains presented below share a single source sample, sequenced in a study of blood T cells in healthy people across ages. The second PCR ran about 6 to 11 cycles with a sample-barcoded 5' primer and J-beta primers. TCRdb reanalysed the 5' RACE reads using MiXCR and keeps one entry per CDR3 protein. The sample consists of some 890,000 distinct CDR3 sequences, almost 30% of them appearing once. The same data also went into a second study, on T cells of mothers and their children.

Sequenced: blood. These TCRs come from a middle-aged woman in good health.

Notes on this clonotype: At one end, the junction sequence differs from germline, possibly due to a read error. The chain employs TRBV4-3 and TRBJ2-4; the match to TRBD2 covers 11 bases. This CDR3 is 15 amino acids long. Germline CDR1 LGHNA, CDR2 YSLEER. CDR3 sequence reads: CAGSQLAGGRLEQYF. The CDR3 DNA sequence: TGCGCCGGCAGCCAGCTAGCGGGGGGCCGTCTGGAGCAGTACTTC.

The chain is built from TRBV5-5 and TRBJ2-1, with 7 bases fitting TRBD2. CDR1 is SGHKS and CDR2 is YYEKEE in the germline V gene (reference sequence). The junction had 7 bases not matched to a gene; V was cut back by 4 bases and J by 3 bases. The CDR3 loop spans 15 amino acids. CDR3 protein: CASSPGLVDYNEQFF. The CDR3 DNA sequence: TGTGCCAGCAGCCCCGGACTAGTGGACTACAATGAGCAGTTCTTC.

This clonotype was seen a single time. The J gene is TRBJ1-5, the V gene TRBV7-7; D gene ambiguous. CDR1 is SSHAT and CDR2 is FNYEAQ in the germline V gene (reference sequence). V lost 11 bases and J 6 bases, leaving 17 bases between the germline ends. This CDR3 comprises 13 residues. CDR3 nucleotides: TGTGCCCTAGGTGGGGAGGCGGGTCAGCCCCAGCATTTT. This encodes CALGGEAGQPQHF.

V is TRBV14 and J is TRBJ1-4; D call uncertain. Germline V CDR1 and CDR2: SGHDN, FVKESK. Trimming took 1 base from V and 4 from J, leaving 10 bases between them. The length of the CDR3 is 15 residues. CDR3 residues: CASSQVGYRNEKLFF. CDR3 nucleotides: TGTGCCAGCAGCCAAGTCGGATATCGTAATGAAAAACTGTTTTTT.

Ten or more counts support this clonotype. The V gene is TRBV2, the J gene TRBJ2-5; TRBD1 matches 8 bases. The V gene's germline CDR1 is SNHLY and CDR2 FYNNEI. The CDR3 contains 15 residues. Unmatched junction bases numbered 6, after V lost 3 bases and J lost 3 bases. This CDR3 is CASSDPGGPKETQYF. In nucleotides, the CDR3 is TGTGCCAGCAGTGACCCAGGGGGCCCGAAAGAGACCCAGTACTTC.

This clonotype was counted a few times. The chain links TRBV20-1 to TRBJ1-2, with D possibly TRBD1 on 6 matching bases. The CDR3 covers 13 residues. The V end was cut by 3 bases, the J end by 3 bases, with 11 bases between. The germline V gene encodes CDR1 DFQATT and CDR2 SNEGSKA (reference sequence). The CDR3: CSARVRGDYGYTF. The DNA for the CDR3 is TGCAGTGCTAGGGTCAGGGGAGACTATGGCTACACCTTC.

The chain has TRBV7-9 and TRBJ1-2; TRBD1 agrees at 9 bases. V lost 1 base to trimming and J lost 4 bases; unmatched junction nucleotides: 4. Germline V CDR1 and CDR2: SEHNR, FQNEAQ (reference sequence). There are 15 residues in the CDR3. The CDR3: CASSLVGTGSYGYTF. DNA for the CDR3: TGTGCCAGCAGCTTAGTGGGGACAGGGTCCTATGGCTACACCTTC. Looking up the rest from reference TRBV7-9 and TRBJ1-2 gives the full variable domain: DTGVSQNPRHKITKRGQNVTFRCDPISEHNRLYWYRQTLGQGPEFLTYFQNEAQLEKSRLLSDRFSAERPKGSFSTLEIQRTEQGDSAMYLCASSLVGTGSYGYTFGSGTRLTVV.

The J gene is TRBJ1-4, the V gene TRBV18, with D possibly TRBD1 on 6 matching bases. This CDR3 is built from 15 residues. CDR1 and CDR2 from the germline V gene are KGHSH and LQKENI. Trimming took off 0 bases at V and 8 bases at J, with 13 bases between the two ends. CDR3 nucleotides: TGTGCCAGCTCACCACCGAACAGGGCGGACGAAAAACTGTTTTTT. Amino acids: CASSPPNRADEKLFF. The full variable domain, its missing parts supplied by reference TRBV18 and TRBJ1-4, is NAGVMQNPRHLVRRRGQEARLRCSPMKGHSHVYWYRQLPEEGLKFMVYLQKENIIDESGMPKERFSAEFPKEGPSILRIQQVVRGDSAAYFCASSPPNRADEKLFFGSGTQLSVL.

The rearrangement joins TRBV20-1 to TRBJ1-2; the D is unclear. The CDR3 is made up of 14 amino acids. The germline CDR1 and CDR2 sequences are DFQATT and SNEGSKA (reference sequence). With 3 bases removed from V and 2 bases from J, the gap between germline ends came to 13 bases. The CDR3 loop is CSASSRHLNYGYTF. The CDR3 DNA reads TGCAGTGCTAGCTCCCGACACCTCAACTATGGCTACACCTTC.

J is TRBJ2-4 and V is TRBV19; D may be TRBD2 (7 bases). The CDR3 sequence is 14 residues long. Trimming removed 7 bases from V and 9 bases from J, with 19 bases in between. Looked up from germline, CDR1 is LNHDA and CDR2 is SQIVND (reference sequence). CDR3 in DNA: TGTGCCAGTAAGTCGGGGGGCCTTAGCGGCATTCAGTACTTC. Translation: CASKSGGLSGIQYF.

A word on this clonotype: The junction and the germline gene differ at one end; a read error may be behind it. The chain recombines TRBV4-1 with TRBJ2-6, with a weak D call TRBD1 (5 bases). The length of the CDR3 is 16 residues. Germline CDR1 reads MGHRA; CDR2 reads YSYEKL. The CDR3 protein is CASSQSLYSGANVRTF. The CDR3 DNA follows: TGCGCCAGCAGCCAGTCCCTCTACTCTGGGGCCAACGTCCGGACTTTC.

This clonotype was recorded only once. This clone may be a read error of a much larger clone one base away. This chain joins TRBV7-6 and TRBJ2-5, with 12 bases aligning to TRBD2. Germline V gives CDR1 SGHVS, CDR2 FNYEAQ. The CDR3 is made up of 18 amino acids. Trimming at V came to 5 bases and at J to 5 bases, leaving 15 bases not matched to a gene. Here the CDR3 reads CASSRSTSGGLSEETQYF. The CDR3 DNA sequence: TGTGCCAGCAGCCGCAGCACTAGCGGGGGGTTGTCGGAGGAGACCCAGTACTTC.

The rearrangement links TRBV4-3 to TRBJ2-2, with D unresolved. V was pared by 0 bases and J by 5 bases, with 10 bases between. The CDR3 covers 15 residues. Germline CDR1 reads LGHNA; CDR2 reads YSLEER. CDR3 sequence (DNA): TGCGCCAGCAGCCAAGATAGGGTGAGGACCGGGGAGCTGTTTTTT. This translates into CASSQDRVRTGELFF.

The rearrangement uses TRBV20-1 and TRBJ2-1, with 9 bases that match TRBD1. Germline-derived CDR1 and CDR2 are DFQATT and SNEGSKA (reference sequence). The CDR3 is made up of 16 amino acids. The ends lost 2 bases at V and 5 bases at J; junction bases unmatched: 10. As DNA, the CDR3 is TGCAGTGCTAGAAAACCCACAGGGGGCGTCCACAATGAGCAGTTCTTC. Protein sequence: CSARKPTGGVHNEQFF.

The genes are TRBV27 and TRBJ2-2, with D perhaps matching TRBD1 or TRBD2 (6 bases each). Germline CDR1 reads MNHEY; CDR2 reads SMNVEV (reference sequence). V was trimmed by 4 bases and J by 5 bases, leaving 20 bases between them. The CDR3 has 17 amino acids. CDR3 DNA sequence: TGTGCCAGCAGTTACGCTGGGGACGGGGGCCCTACCGGGGAGCTGTTTTTT. Protein: CASSYAGDGGPTGELFF.

This chain uses TRBV6-6 with TRBJ1-1, with TRBD1 identical over 8 bases. The CDR3 is 13 amino acids. Germline V gene lookup returns CDR1 MNHNY and CDR2 SVGAGI (reference sequence). Trimming removed 4 bases from V and 6 bases from J; junction bases left unmatched: 4. The CDR3 protein is CASSSQGGAEAFF. In nucleotides, the CDR3 is TGTGCCAGCAGTTCACAGGGGGGCGCTGAAGCTTTCTTT.

Remarks on this clonotype: A much bigger clone sits one base away, suggesting this may be a read error. The chain employs TRBV20-1 and TRBJ2-7, with TRBD2 matching over 8 bases. V lost 7 bases and J lost 5; bases outside the gene matches: 10. Germline loops: CDR1 DFQATT, CDR2 SNEGSKA (reference sequence). The CDR3 consists of 13 residues. The CDR3 nucleotides are TGCAGTGGTGGCGGGGGGCCGACCCACGAGCAGTACTTC. Protein sequence: CSGGGGPTHEQYF.

Comments on this clonotype: One junction end does not reproduce the germline sequence, and a read error may be involved. This chain links TRBV20-1 with TRBJ1-5; 7 positions agree with TRBD1. CDR1 DFQATT and CDR2 SNEGSKA come from the germline V gene (reference sequence). This CDR3 has 18 amino acids. The CDR3 DNA sequence: TGCAGTGCTAGAGATCTGGCAGGGGGGGATTATAGCAATCGGCCCCAGCATTTT. It is translated as CSARDLAGGDYSNRPQHF.

The chain is built from TRBV20-1 and TRBJ2-7, with TRBD1 as a possible D gene (5 bases). The CDR3 runs 14 residues. Germline values: CDR1 DFQATT, CDR2 SNEGSKA (reference sequence). V shed 0 bases and J shed 0 bases, with 9 bases lying between them. CDR3 coding DNA: TGCAGTGCTAGAGATTGGGGCATCTCCTACGAGCAGTACTTC. It yields the protein CSARDWGISYEQYF.

As to this clonotype: Given a much more abundant clone one base away, this may be a read error. The chain carries TRBV4-3 and TRBJ2-1; D gene unclear. In germline, CDR1 is LGHNA, CDR2 YSLEER. The CDR3 is 13 amino acids. The V end lost 1 base, the J end lost 13 bases, and 14 bases lay between the germline ends. CDR3 coding DNA: TGCGCCAGCAGCCAAGTTGTCATGGAGACCCAGTTCTTC. It translates to CASSQVVMETQFF.

This clonotype was observed a few times. The chain has TRBV27 and TRBJ1-1; D perhaps matches TRBD1 (5 bases). Germline values: CDR1 MNHEY, CDR2 SMNVEV (reference sequence). CDR3 length equals 15 residues. Trimming cost V 3 bases and J 1 base, with 12 bases left between them. The CDR3 loop reads CASSLGGAGNTEAFF. CDR3 DNA: TGTGCCAGCAGTTTGGGGGGTGCGGGGAACACTGAAGCTTTCTTT.

The chain combines TRBV7-6 with TRBJ2-1; no definite D call. Germline-derived CDR1 and CDR2 are SGHVS and FNYEAQ. This CDR3 is built from 12 residues. V gave up 4 bases and J gave up 8 bases, with 9 bases separating them. CDR3 in amino acids: CASSSEMDEQFF. DNA for the CDR3: TGTGCCAGCAGCTCCGAGATGGATGAGCAGTTCTTC. Based on the CDR3 plus reference TRBV7-6 and TRBJ2-1, the full variable domain is GAGVSQSPRYKVTKRGQDVALRCDPISGHVSLYWYRQALGQGPEFLTYFNYEAQQDKSGLPNDRFSAERPEGSISTLTIQRTEQRDSAMYRCASSSEMDEQFFGPGTRLTVL.

This clonotype was counted ten times or more. The rearrangement uses TRBV27 and TRBJ1-5, with 9 bases aligning to TRBD1. CDR3 size: 15 residues. Germline V gene sequence: CDR1 MNHEY, CDR2 SMNVEV (reference sequence). J was trimmed by 4 bases and V by 4 bases; bases with no gene match: 5. The CDR3 protein is CASSSRTGVNQPQHF. DNA of the CDR3: TGTGCCAGCAGTTCTAGGACAGGGGTTAATCAGCCCCAGCATTTT.

The V call is TRBV9, the J call TRBJ2-1; 15 bases fit TRBD2. Looked up from germline, CDR1 is SGDLS and CDR2 is YYNGEE. V was pared by 4 bases and J by 0 bases, with 5 bases of the junction left unmatched. The CDR3 length is 18 residues. CDR3 sequence reads: CASSRGLAGGSSYNEQFF. The CDR3 coding sequence is TGTGCCAGCAGCAGGGGACTAGCGGGGGGAAGCTCCTACAATGAGCAGTTCTTC.

This chain links TRBV6-6 with TRBJ2-5; possible D gene TRBD2, 6 bases. V lost 6 bases and J lost 5, with 19 bases in between. The CDR3 sequence is 15 residues long. From germline, CDR1 is MNHNY and CDR2 SVGAGI (reference sequence). CDR3 amino acids: CASSPNRKGRETQYF. In nucleotides, the CDR3 is TGTGCCAGCAGCCCCAACCGGAAGGGGAGGGAGACCCAGTACTTC.

This clonotype was seen at least ten times. The J gene is TRBJ2-2, the V gene TRBV20-1; no firm D call. V was pared by 5 bases and J by 2 bases, with 9 bases between. Germline CDR1 is DFQATT and CDR2 is SNEGSKA (reference sequence). This CDR3 contains 13 residues. CDR3 sequence: CSADRVNTGELFF. The CDR3 DNA reads as TGCAGTGCTGATCGGGTAAACACCGGGGAGCTGTTTTTT.

V and J are TRBV27 and TRBJ2-7; D may be TRBD1 (6 bases). The germline V and J ends were trimmed by 5 bases and 5 bases, with 19 bases remaining between them. The CDR3 has 15 residues. Germline-derived CDR1 and CDR2 are MNHEY and SMNVEV (reference sequence). CDR3 DNA sequence: TGTGCCAGCAGTCCACCCGGACAGCAGGGGAACGAGCAGTACTTC. Translating gives CASSPPGQQGNEQYF.

This chain joins TRBV7-2 and TRBJ1-1, with 8 bases fitting TRBD1. Trimming at V came to 5 bases and at J to 5 bases, leaving 7 bases not matched to a gene. This CDR3 is 14 amino acids long. Germline assignment: CDR1 SGHTA and CDR2 FQGNSA. The CDR3: CASSLGQVKTEAFF. The DNA for the CDR3 is TGTGCCAGCAGCCTGGGACAGGTTAAGACTGAAGCTTTCTTT.

Here the CDR3 DNA reads TGTGCCAGCAGCCCCCTGGGGGCAGGGACCTTC. It codes for CASSPLGAGTF. The rearrangement joins TRBV7-2 to TRBJ1-2; weak D call: TRBD1 (6 bases). V lost 5 bases and J lost 14, with 15 bases in between. The CDR3 loop spans 11 amino acids. Germline-derived CDR1 and CDR2 are SGHTA and FQGNSA.

This clonotype was counted between two and nine times. V usage is TRBV6-1 and J usage is TRBJ1-2; a weak D match, TRBD1 (6 bases). Trimming left V 5 bases short and J 5 bases short, with 15 bases between. Looked up from germline, CDR1 is MNHNS and CDR2 is SASEGT. This CDR3 is built from 14 residues. This chain's CDR3 is CASSSGQSGYGYTF. In DNA, the CDR3 is TGTGCCAGCAGTTCCGGACAGTCGGGGTATGGCTACACCTTC.

The chain couples TRBV7-2 to TRBJ2-3, with D perhaps matching TRBD1 (6 bases). The germline V and J ends were trimmed by 5 bases and 4 bases, with 19 bases remaining between them. Germline values: CDR1 SGHTA, CDR2 FQGNSA. The CDR3 is 16 amino acids. CDR3 residues: CASSPSGAFTADTQYF. The CDR3 DNA reads as TGTGCCAGCAGCCCCTCAGGGGCGTTTACCGCAGATACGCAGTATTTT. Looking up the rest from reference TRBV7-2 and TRBJ2-3 gives the full variable domain: GAGVSQSPSNKVTEKGKDVELRCDPISGHTALYWYRQSLGQGLEFLIYFQGNSAPDKSGLPSDRFSAERTGGSVSTLTIQRTQQEDSAVYLCASSPSGAFTADTQYFGPGTRLTVL.

This clonotype was detected many times. The rearrangement joins TRBV28 to TRBJ1-2, with D unresolved. The germline V and J ends were trimmed by 3 bases and 3 bases, with 14 bases remaining between them. CDR3 size: 15 residues. The germline V gene has CDR1 MDHEN and CDR2 SYDVKM. CDR3 amino acids: CASSLGGPRDYGYTF. The DNA of the CDR3 is TGTGCCAGCAGTTTGGGCGGACCGAGGGACTATGGCTACACCTTC.